These 2 T cell receptor beta chains were sequenced from one sample in a study of cytomegalovirus exposure and HLA in healthy donors. Primers for the PCR totalled 60 Vbeta and 13 Jbeta. TCRdb's copy holds only in-frame clones and misses some; the assay was immunoSEQ multiplex PCR. The sample holds 130,000 to 150,000 clones, over 80% seen once. The sample consisted of PBMCs. These receptors were obtained from a male donor in good health and CMV-seronegative.

This chain joins TRBV7-6 and TRBJ2-1, with 10 bases matching TRBD2. V was pared by 0 bases and J by 8 bases, with 10 bases of the junction left unmatched. CDR3 length: 17 residues. The germline gives CDR1 SGHVS, CDR2 FNYEAQ. The CDR3 DNA reads TGTGCCAGCAGCTTAGCGGGGGTAGCGGGGGGTATAGATGAGCAGTTCTTC. Translated: CASSLAGVAGGIDEQFF.

This chain links TRBV13 with TRBJ2-1; D not resolved. V was pared by 6 bases and J by 7 bases, with 16 bases between. The CDR3 spans 14 residues. The V gene's germline CDR1 is PRHDT and CDR2 FYEKMQ (reference sequence). CDR3 protein: CASREKLTSNEQFF. The CDR3 DNA reads TGTGCCAGCAGAGAAAAGCTCACCTCGAATGAGCAGTTCTTC.